The clone carrying this T cell receptor beta chain was picked up a small number of times. Its antigen is undetermined. This CDR3 region has 17 residues. Germline V gene data show CDR1 as GTSNPN and CDR2 as SVGIG (reference sequence). J lost 0 bases, V lost 1 base, and 8 bases had no gene match. The sequenced template was cDNA made from the entire isolated RNA. Measured with immunoSEQ multiplex PCR; TCRdb has only the in-frame clones, and not every one. The profile shows hundreds of thousands of clones, roughly 12% of them singletons. The sample is drawn from a study of beta chain features in type 1 diabetes. General observations from the study: Here, the possible influence of HLA type (on TCRB rearrangement) remained unresolved. Reduced insertions and increased deletions marked VDJ junctions in type 1 diabetes patients.

CD45RO/CCR7/CD25/CD127/CD95/CD27 separated CD4+ naive, central memory, regulatory and stem cell-like memory cells by sorting. Sorted populations all had greater than 98% purity. The chain carries TRBV30 and TRBJ2-1; 8 bases are shared with TRBD1. The sample was naive CD4+ T cells from blood. The source of this sequence is a man younger than 35 in good health. CDR3 DNA sequence: TGTGCCTGGAGTGGGACAGGGTTAGGGGGCTCCTACAATGAGCAGTTCTTC. Translated, it gives CAWSGTGLGGSYNEQFF.